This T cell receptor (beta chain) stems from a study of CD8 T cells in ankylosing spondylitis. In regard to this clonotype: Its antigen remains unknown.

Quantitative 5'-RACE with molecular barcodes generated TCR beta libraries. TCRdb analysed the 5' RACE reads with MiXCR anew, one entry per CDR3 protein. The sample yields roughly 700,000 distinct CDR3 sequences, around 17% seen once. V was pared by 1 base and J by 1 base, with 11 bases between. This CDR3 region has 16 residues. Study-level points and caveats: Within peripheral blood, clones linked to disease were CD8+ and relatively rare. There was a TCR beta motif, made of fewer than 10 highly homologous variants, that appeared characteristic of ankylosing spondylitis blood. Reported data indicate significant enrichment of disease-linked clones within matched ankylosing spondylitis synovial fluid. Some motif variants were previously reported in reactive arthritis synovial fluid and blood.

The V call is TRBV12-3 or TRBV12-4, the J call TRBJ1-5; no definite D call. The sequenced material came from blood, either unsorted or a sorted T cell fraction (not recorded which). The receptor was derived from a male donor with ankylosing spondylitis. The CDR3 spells CASSLGTRRSNQPQHF. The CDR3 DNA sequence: TGTGCCAGCAGTTTAGGGACGAGGAGGAGCAATCAGCCCCAGCATTTT.